This T cell receptor beta chain was obtained from a study of T cell responses to AZD1222 COVID-19 vaccine. Across the study: Second-dose schedules of about 4 or about 12 weeks were combined. Overall study results and limits: Scientists sampled the repertoires only once the peak T cell response had passed. Distributed over spike, vaccine-associated CD4 TCRs predominated at 160-218 and 743-854. Reports indicate that nearly half of spike-specific TCRs are directed at unmutated variant regions.

A remark on this clone: Its antigen is undetermined.

TCRdb's table, derived via immunoSEQ multiplex PCR, lists solely in-frame clones and lacks some. This sample has about 150,000 clones, with about nine tenths found just once. The CDR3 runs 16 residues. Germline loops: CDR1 SGDLS, CDR2 YYNGEE. After removal of 4 bases from V and 8 bases from J, the junction contained 17 bases not matched to a gene. The source of this sequence is an adult in good health. The material sequenced was peripheral blood, taken on day 0 of AZD1222 vaccination. The chain carries TRBV9 and TRBJ1-2; TRBD1 matches at 7 bases. The DNA for the CDR3 is TGTGCCAGCAGCATCCCAATCACAGGGGAGGGACGGGGCTACACCTTC. Its protein is CASSIPITGEGRGYTF.